The clone carrying this T cell receptor beta chain was detected many times. Its specificity is not known. These data originate in a study of read filtering for tumor transcriptome and immune sequencing. About the research overall: The cohort had about 16 men and approximately 13 women aged about 45 to 80, mean approximately 66 years. DNase treatment preceded whole-transcriptome library preparation. Study-wide points: RNA-seq captured clonotypes less deeply and reliably than IR-seq. Correlation between methods rose after single-read clonotypes were removed.

CDR1 and CDR2 (germline): SGHRS, YFSETQ. This CDR3 has 15 residues. The junction had 5 bases not matched to a gene; V was cut back by 1 base and J by 5 bases. The library was built from about 0.4 ug RNA with molecular barcoded adaptors for alpha/delta and beta/gamma chains. Each CDR3 protein is one row after TCRdb ran MiXCR on the reads. Of about 130,000 distinct CDR3 sequences listed, approximately 12% were seen once; the top ten hold approximately 9.9%. The V gene is TRBV5-1, the J gene TRBJ2-4; 8 positions agree with TRBD1. The specimen was a population of CD138-negative cells sorted from bone marrow. This receptor was identified in a donor aged 40 or older with multiple myeloma. The CDR3 is CASSLTDRAENIQYF. CDR3 sequence (DNA): TGCGCCAGCAGCTTGACGGACAGGGCCGAAAACATTCAGTACTTC.